The 32 T cell receptor beta chains listed next were all sequenced from one sample in a study of blood T cell repertoires in COVID-19. The data were produced by immunoSEQ multiplex PCR, yet TCRdb's version contains in-frame clones alone and is incomplete. Seen here are tens of thousands of clones, roughly 70% observed once, and the top ten hold 3.5% to 4%. Sequenced: peripheral blood. These receptors all come from a man aged 65 to 79 with COVID-19, enrolled during active disease.

V usage is TRBV24-1 and J usage is TRBJ1-4, with 7 nucleotides matching TRBD1. The CDR3 extends over 15 amino acids. The ends lost 4 bases at V and 5 bases at J; junction bases unmatched: 6. Looked up from germline, CDR1 is KGHDR and CDR2 is SFDVKD. CDR3 loop: CATSEQQGPNEKLFF. CDR3 bases: TGTGCCACCAGTGAGCAACAGGGGCCAAATGAAAAACTGTTTTTT.

The chain couples TRBV18 to TRBJ1-5; TRBD1 might be the D (5 bases). Germline V gene sequence: CDR1 KGHSH, CDR2 LQKENI. V shed 6 bases and J shed 9 bases, with 21 bases lying between them. The CDR3 contains 15 residues. The CDR3 DNA reads TGTGCCAGCTCCTACTTGGAGGGACCAAATTCGCCCCAGCATTTT. Its protein product is CASSYLEGPNSPQHF.

This clone was seen a single time. The chain is built from TRBV25-1 and TRBJ2-2; 8 bases match TRBD2. V lost 0 bases, J lost 3 bases, and 3 bases stayed unmatched. Germline V gene sequence: CDR1 MGHDK, CDR2 SYGVNS. The CDR3 is 16 residues long. The CDR3 loop reads CASSEYGTRDTGELFF. CDR3 nucleotide sequence: TGTGCCAGCAGTGAATATGGGACTAGAGACACCGGGGAGCTGTTTTTT.

V usage is TRBV7-6 and J usage is TRBJ2-3; the D gene is possibly TRBD2 (7 bases). Germline CDR1 SGHVS, CDR2 FNYEAQ. The CDR3 length is 16 residues. Trimming took off 6 bases at V and 3 bases at J, with 19 bases between the two ends. This chain's CDR3 is CASSLEWGGPTDTQYF. In DNA, the CDR3 is TGTGCCAGCAGTCTGGAATGGGGGGGGCCTACAGATACGCAGTATTTT.

The count of this clone is one. The chain employs TRBV11-2 and TRBJ1-2; D unclear. CDR3 length: 14 amino acids. Germline CDR1 reads SGHAT; CDR2 reads FQNNGV. Between the trimmed V and J ends, which lost 5 bases and 2 bases, there was a span of 12 bases. CDR3 coding DNA: TGTGCCAGCAGCCCTCATGGCGGAAACTATGGCTACACCTTC. Its protein is CASSPHGGNYGYTF.

The rearrangement links TRBV12-5 to TRBJ2-5, with D uncertain. Trimming shortened V by 9 bases and J by 0 bases, and 11 bases separated the two germline ends. This CDR3 is built from 13 residues. CDR1 and CDR2 from the germline V gene are LGHNT and FRNRAP. CDR3 loop: CASARDNQETQYF. CDR3 in DNA: TGTGCTAGCGCCCGAGATAACCAAGAGACCCAGTACTTC.

This clone was seen just once. The chain links TRBV30 to TRBJ1-3; D is ambiguous. Germline V gives CDR1 GTSNPN, CDR2 SVGIG (reference sequence). V dropped 0 bases and J dropped 3 bases, with 6 bases sitting between them. This CDR3 has 13 amino acids. In nucleotides, the CDR3 is TGTGCCTGGAGTGTACTCGGTGGAAACACCATATATTTT. This encodes CAWSVLGGNTIYF.

The chain combines TRBV28 with TRBJ1-1; 7 nucleotides agree with TRBD1. Trimming removed 5 bases from V and 1 base from J; junction bases left unmatched: 16. The CDR3 is 18 residues long. Looked up from germline, CDR1 is MDHEN and CDR2 is SYDVKM. In DNA form, the CDR3 reads TGTGCCAGCAGTCTCGCCCTTGCTGACAGGGTCCCGAACACTGAAGCTTTCTTT. Translation gives CASSLALADRVPNTEAFF.

The V and J genes are TRBV7-9 and TRBJ1-2; tentative D call: TRBD1 (5 bases). Trimming left V 5 bases short and J 4 bases short, with 17 bases between. The CDR3 totals 15 residues. The germline V gene has CDR1 SEHNR and CDR2 FQNEAQ (reference sequence). The CDR3 loop reads CASSAQGWGGYGYTF. The CDR3, as DNA: TGTGCCAGCAGCGCCCAGGGCTGGGGAGGCTATGGCTACACCTTC.

The V gene is TRBV19, the J gene TRBJ2-6; TRBD1 agrees at 8 bases. Germline V CDR1 and CDR2: LNHDA, SQIVND (reference sequence). The CDR3 extends over 17 amino acids. V dropped 5 bases and J dropped 0; count of bases not matched to a gene: 6. The CDR3 sequence: CASSAATGGSGANVLTF. The CDR3 DNA follows: TGTGCCAGTAGTGCGGCAACAGGGGGCTCTGGGGCCAACGTCCTGACTTTC.

This sequence joins TRBV4-3 and TRBJ2-2, with D perhaps TRBD1 (5 bases). V shed 4 bases and J shed 7 bases, with 10 bases lying between them. Germline assignment: CDR1 LGHNA and CDR2 YSLEER. The CDR3 length is 13 residues. The CDR3 region has the DNA TGCGCCAGCAGCCGTCAGGGAAACGGGGAGCTGTTTTTT. It yields the protein CASSRQGNGELFF.

This sequence joins TRBV29-1 and TRBJ2-1, with a tentative D call TRBD2 (6 bases). Germline CDR1 and CDR2: SQVTM and ANQGSEA. The V end was cut by 1 base, the J end by 0 bases, with 13 bases between. This CDR3 comprises 16 residues. The CDR3 is CSVEGARGSSYNEQFF. DNA of the CDR3: TGCAGCGTTGAAGGGGCCCGGGGGAGCTCCTACAATGAGCAGTTCTTC.

This clone appeared a few times. The chain links TRBV10-3 to TRBJ2-1; 9 nucleotides line up with TRBD1. Losses at the gene ends were 4 bases for V and 6 bases for J; bases not matched to a gene: 7. The CDR3 sequence is 15 residues long. The germline V gene encodes CDR1 ENHRY and CDR2 SYGVKD. In DNA, the CDR3 is TGTGCCATCAGTGTGGGACAGGGATTCCCCAATGAGCAGTTCTTC. This encodes CAISVGQGFPNEQFF.

This clone was observed a handful of times. Other DNA sequences in this sample translate to the same CDR3. The chain's CDR3 is CASSLTSGTYEQYF. In DNA form, the CDR3 reads TGTGCCAGCAGCTTAACTAGCGGAACCTACGAGCAGTACTTC. The J gene is TRBJ2-7, the V gene TRBV7-2; 8 bases agree with TRBD2. With 2 bases clipped from V and 2 bases from J, the junction kept 2 bases outside the gene matches. The CDR3 runs 14 residues. The V gene's germline CDR1 is SGHTA and CDR2 FQGNSA.

The genes are TRBV5-1 and TRBJ2-1, with TRBD2 identical over 9 bases. The CDR3 runs to 15 residues. Germline V CDR1 and CDR2: SGHRS, YFSETQ. J gave up 2 bases and V 4 bases, and 4 bases lay outside the gene matches. DNA for the CDR3: TGCGCCAGCAGCGGACTAGCGAGAACCTACAATGAGCAGTTCTTC. It specifies CASSGLARTYNEQFF.

V is TRBV5-1 and J is TRBJ1-3, with D uncertain. CDR3 length: 17 amino acids. Germline V CDR1 and CDR2: SGHRS, YFSETQ. V lost 0 bases to trimming and J lost 0 bases, with 13 bases between them. CDR3 loop: CASSLALGSFSGNTIYF. CDR3 coding DNA: TGCGCCAGCAGCTTGGCACTCGGGAGCTTCTCTGGAAACACCATATATTTT.

The rearrangement joins TRBV15 to TRBJ2-3, with D possibly being TRBD2 (5 bases). The CDR3 spans 17 residues. The germline V gene has CDR1 LNHNV and CDR2 YYDKDF (reference sequence). The ends were cut back, 0 bases at V and 2 bases at J, with 15 bases in the middle. The CDR3 DNA sequence: TGTGCCACCAGCAGAGATAACGGGATCCCTCCCACAGATACGCAGTATTTT. Its translation: CATSRDNGIPPTDTQYF.

Written as DNA, the CDR3 is TGTGCCAGCAGCTTGGTCGGGACAGGAGATTCACCCCTCCACTTT. It yields the protein CASSLVGTGDSPLHF. This chain uses TRBV7-2 with TRBJ1-6, with TRBD1 matching 8 bases. V shed 3 bases, J shed 8 bases, and the junction held 6 bases outside the gene matches. From germline, CDR1 is SGHTA and CDR2 FQGNSA. The CDR3 loop spans 15 amino acids.

The genes are TRBV19 and TRBJ2-3; 9 nucleotides match TRBD2. Trimming took 4 bases from V and 6 from J; bases not matched to a gene: 14. There are 17 residues in the CDR3. CDR1 and CDR2 (germline): LNHDA, SQIVND (reference sequence). The CDR3 DNA reads as TGTGCCAGTAGTACGCAAGCGGGAGGCAGACGGGGGGATACGCAGTATTTT. As protein: CASSTQAGGRRGDTQYF. Full variable domain (outside the CDR3, taken from reference TRBV19 and TRBJ2-3): DGGITQSPKYLFRKEGQNVTLSCEQNLNHDAMYWYRQDPGQGLRLIYYSQIVNDFQKGDIAEGYSVSREKKESFPLTVTSAQKNPTAFYLCASSTQAGGRRGDTQYFGPGTRLTVL.

The CDR3 bases are TGTGCCAGCAGTGTTAACTGGAGCTCTGGGGCCAACGTCCTGACTTTC. The encoded protein is CASSVNWSSGANVLTF. The chain carries TRBV6-1 and TRBJ2-6; unclear D gene. The V and J ends lost 4 bases and 0 bases respectively, with 10 bases between them. Germline assignment: CDR1 MNHNS and CDR2 SASEGT. This CDR3 contains 16 residues.

The chain joins TRBV5-6 to TRBJ1-2; D remains ambiguous. Trimming pared 1 base from V and 4 bases from J, leaving 5 bases between. The germline gives CDR1 SGHDT, CDR2 YYEEEE. This CDR3 contains 12 residues. As DNA, the CDR3 is TGTGCCAGCAGCTTGTCGGGCTATGGCTACACCTTC. It codes for CASSLSGYGYTF. The complete variable domain, with remaining parts taken from reference TRBV5-6 and TRBJ1-2, reads DAGVTQSPTHLIKTRGQQVTLRCSPKSGHDTVSWYQQALGQGPQFIFQYYEEEERQRGNFPDRFSGHQFPNYSSELNVNALLLGDSALYLCASSLSGYGYTFGSGTRLTVV.

The chain links TRBV27 to TRBJ1-2; D is undetermined. The germline V gene has CDR1 MNHEY and CDR2 SMNVEV (reference sequence). V lost 3 bases and J lost 3, with 8 bases in between. The CDR3 has 13 residues. CDR3 sequence reads: CASSFFSDYGYTF. CDR3 DNA: TGTGCCAGCAGTTTCTTCTCCGACTATGGCTACACCTTC.

This chain links TRBV10-3 with TRBJ2-1; D is undetermined. This CDR3 has 13 amino acids. Germline V gene lookup returns CDR1 ENHRY and CDR2 SYGVKD. Trimming stripped 5 bases from V and 2 bases from J, with 7 bases between. The CDR3 protein is CAISRTAYNEQFF. In nucleotides, the CDR3 is TGTGCCATCAGTCGTACGGCCTACAATGAGCAGTTCTTC.

A single count supports this clone. CDR3 in amino acids: CASSEGEGGNQPQHF. In nucleotides, the CDR3 is TGTGCCAGCAGTGAAGGGGAAGGGGGCAATCAGCCCCAGCATTTT. The genes are TRBV6-1 and TRBJ1-5; perhaps TRBD1 as D (5 bases). The V end was cut by 1 base, the J end by 2 bases, with 9 bases between. Looked up from germline, CDR1 is MNHNS and CDR2 is SASEGT. This CDR3 is 15 amino acids long.

This clone has a single count. The rearrangement links TRBV30 to TRBJ2-5; the D is unclear. CDR3 length: 12 amino acids. Per germline, CDR1 GTSNPN and CDR2 SVGIG (reference sequence). V was shortened by 3 bases and J by 0 bases, with 5 bases between the two germline ends. CDR3 in amino acids: CAWRRYQETQYF. The CDR3 coding sequence is TGTGCCTGGAGGAGATACCAAGAGACCCAGTACTTC.

V is TRBV7-9 and J is TRBJ2-3, with TRBD1 matching 8 bases. J was trimmed by 1 base and V by 8 bases; bases with no gene match: 8. The CDR3 length is 15 residues. Germline lookup yields CDR1 SEHNR and CDR2 FQNEAQ (reference sequence). The DNA for the CDR3 is TGTGCCAGCCTTACCGGGACAGGTCGCACAGATACGCAGTATTTT. Translating gives CASLTGTGRTDTQYF. Supplemented by reference TRBV7-9 and TRBJ2-3, the full variable domain reads DTGVSQNPRHKITKRGQNVTFRCDPISEHNRLYWYRQTLGQGPEFLTYFQNEAQLEKSRLLSDRFSAERPKGSFSTLEIQRTEQGDSAMYLCASLTGTGRTDTQYFGPGTRLTVL.

This clone has more than one count but fewer than ten. The genes are TRBV7-2 and TRBJ2-5, with a possible D match to TRBD2 (6 bases). Germline V lookup: CDR1 SGHTA, CDR2 FQGNSA. With 3 bases removed from V and 2 bases from J, the gap between germline ends came to 10 bases. The CDR3 has 14 amino acids. CDR3 in amino acids: CASSLGGLQETQYF. As DNA, the CDR3 is TGTGCCAGCAGCTTGGGGGGTCTACAAGAGACCCAGTACTTC. Full variable domain (outside the CDR3, taken from reference TRBV7-2 and TRBJ2-5): GAGVSQSPSNKVTEKGKDVELRCDPISGHTALYWYRQSLGQGLEFLIYFQGNSAPDKSGLPSDRFSAERTGGSVSTLTIQRTQQEDSAVYLCASSLGGLQETQYFGPGTRLLVL.

This clone was seen just once. The chain links TRBV12-3 or TRBV12-4 to TRBJ1-2; unclear D gene. V lost 1 base to trimming and J lost 7 bases, with 7 bases between them. There are 12 residues in the CDR3. This chain's CDR3 is CASSLDRRGYTF. DNA of the CDR3: TGTGCCAGCAGTTTAGACAGACGTGGCTACACCTTC.

The sample holds a few counts of this clone. CDR3 coding DNA: TGTGCCAGCAGTTTATCGCAGGGCACTGAAGCTTTCTTT. Residues: CASSLSQGTEAFF. This chain connects TRBV27 to TRBJ1-1; maybe TRBD1 (5 bases). There are 13 residues in the CDR3. CDR1 is MNHEY, CDR2 SMNVEV, per germline (reference sequence). Deletions cut 0 bases from V and 4 bases from J, with 6 bases between.

The chain couples TRBV24-1 to TRBJ1-1; 9 nucleotides match TRBD1. The CDR3 spans 13 residues. Germline CDR1 is KGHDR and CDR2 is SFDVKD. With V trimmed by 2 bases and J by 9 bases, 3 bases remained unmatched. CDR3 residues: CATSDSGQGKAFF. As DNA, the CDR3 is TGTGCCACCAGTGATTCCGGACAGGGGAAAGCTTTCTTT.

The genes are TRBV7-8 and TRBJ2-3; the match to TRBD2 covers 10 bases. Germline V gene lookup returns CDR1 SGHVS and CDR2 FQNEAQ. Trimming cost V 7 bases and J 1 base; bases outside gene matches: 2. The CDR3 is 14 residues long. CDR3 residues: CASTGLAGTDTQYF. The CDR3 DNA is TGTGCCAGCACCGGACTAGCGGGCACAGATACGCAGTATTTT.

This rearrangement joins TRBV30 to TRBJ2-2; 11 bases line up with TRBD2. Germline assignment: CDR1 GTSNPN and CDR2 SVGIG (reference sequence). The V segment lost 4 bases and the J segment 7 bases; nucleotides outside the gene matches: 14. The CDR3 has 17 amino acids. The CDR3 DNA is TGTGCCTGGACCAGAGATAGCGGGAGGGCCTGGGGCGGGGAGCTGTTTTTT. It translates to CAWTRDSGRAWGGELFF. Drawing the rest from reference TRBV30 and TRBJ2-2, the complete variable domain is SQTIHQWPATLVQPVGSPLSLECTVEGTSNPNLYWYRQAAGRGLQLLFYSVGIGQISSEVPQNLSASRPQDRQFILSSKKLLLSDSGFYLCAWTRDSGRAWGGELFFGEGSRLTVL.